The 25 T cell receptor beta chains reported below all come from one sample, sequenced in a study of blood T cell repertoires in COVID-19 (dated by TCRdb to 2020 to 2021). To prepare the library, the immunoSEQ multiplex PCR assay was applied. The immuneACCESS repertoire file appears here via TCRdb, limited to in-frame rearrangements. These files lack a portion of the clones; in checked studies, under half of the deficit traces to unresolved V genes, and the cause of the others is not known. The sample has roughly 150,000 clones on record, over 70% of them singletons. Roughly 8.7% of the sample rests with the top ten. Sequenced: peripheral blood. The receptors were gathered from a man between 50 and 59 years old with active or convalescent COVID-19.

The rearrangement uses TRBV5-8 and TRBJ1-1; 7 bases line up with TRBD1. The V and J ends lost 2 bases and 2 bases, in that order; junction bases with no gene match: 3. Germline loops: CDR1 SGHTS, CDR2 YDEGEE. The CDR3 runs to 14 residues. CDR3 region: CASSFRGQNTEAFF. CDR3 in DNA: TGTGCCAGCAGCTTTAGGGGGCAAAACACTGAAGCTTTCTTT.

The CDR3 region is CASSGTWGFGETQYF. The CDR3 DNA sequence: TGTGCCAGCAGTGGCACATGGGGCTTTGGGGAGACCCAGTACTTC. V is TRBV27 and J is TRBJ2-5, with a possible D match to TRBD1 (5 bases). The V and J ends lost 5 bases and 5 bases respectively, with 18 bases between them. CDR1 and CDR2 from the germline V gene are MNHEY and SMNVEV (reference sequence). CDR3 length equals 15 residues.

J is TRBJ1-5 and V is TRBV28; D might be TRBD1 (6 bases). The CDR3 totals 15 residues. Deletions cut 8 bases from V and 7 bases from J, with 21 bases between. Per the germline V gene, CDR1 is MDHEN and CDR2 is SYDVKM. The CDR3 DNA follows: TGTGCCAGCCACAACCCCAGGGGCGTGTGGCAGCCCCAGCATTTT. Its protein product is CASHNPRGVWQPQHF.

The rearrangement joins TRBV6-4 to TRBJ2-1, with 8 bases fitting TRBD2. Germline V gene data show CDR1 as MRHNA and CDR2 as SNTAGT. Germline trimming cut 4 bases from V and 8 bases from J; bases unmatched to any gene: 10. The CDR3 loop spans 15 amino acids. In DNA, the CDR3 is TGTGCCAGCAGTGGAGGAGCGGGAGAGGGCCATGAGCAGTTCTTC. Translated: CASSGGAGEGHEQFF.

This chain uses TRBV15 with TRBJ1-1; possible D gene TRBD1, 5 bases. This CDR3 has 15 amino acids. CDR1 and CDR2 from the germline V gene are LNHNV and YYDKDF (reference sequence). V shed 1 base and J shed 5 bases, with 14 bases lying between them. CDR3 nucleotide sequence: TGTGCCACCAGCAGAGGGAGGGGAAGAGGTACTGAAGCTTTCTTT. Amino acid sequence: CATSRGRGRGTEAFF.

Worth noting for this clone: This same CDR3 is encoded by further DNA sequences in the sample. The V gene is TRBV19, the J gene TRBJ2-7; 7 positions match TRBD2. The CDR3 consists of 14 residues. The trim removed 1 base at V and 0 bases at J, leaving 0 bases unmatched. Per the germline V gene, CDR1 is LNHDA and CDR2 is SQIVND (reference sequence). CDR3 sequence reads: CASSIGGSSYEQYF. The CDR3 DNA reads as TGTGCCAGTAGTATAGGCGGGAGCTCCTACGAGCAGTACTTC.

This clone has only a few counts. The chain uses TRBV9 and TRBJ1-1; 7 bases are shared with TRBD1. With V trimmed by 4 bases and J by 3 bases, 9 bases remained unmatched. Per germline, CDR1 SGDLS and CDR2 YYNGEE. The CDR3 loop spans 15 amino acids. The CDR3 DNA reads TGTGCCAGCAGCCCGCGAACAGGGGAGGACACTGAAGCTTTCTTT. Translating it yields CASSPRTGEDTEAFF.

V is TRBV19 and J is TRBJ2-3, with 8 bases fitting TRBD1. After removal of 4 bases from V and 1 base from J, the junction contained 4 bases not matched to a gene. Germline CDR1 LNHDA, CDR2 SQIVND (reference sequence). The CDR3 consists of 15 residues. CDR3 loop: CASSTGQEGTDTQYF. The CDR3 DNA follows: TGTGCCAGTAGTACGGGACAGGAGGGCACAGATACGCAGTATTTT.

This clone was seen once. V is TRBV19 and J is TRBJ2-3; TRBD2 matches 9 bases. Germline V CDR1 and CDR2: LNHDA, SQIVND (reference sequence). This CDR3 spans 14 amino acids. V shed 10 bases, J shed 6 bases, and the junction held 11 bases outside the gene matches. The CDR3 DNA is TGTGCCACTCGGGGGACTAGCCCTCGGGATACGCAGTATTTT. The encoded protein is CATRGTSPRDTQYF.

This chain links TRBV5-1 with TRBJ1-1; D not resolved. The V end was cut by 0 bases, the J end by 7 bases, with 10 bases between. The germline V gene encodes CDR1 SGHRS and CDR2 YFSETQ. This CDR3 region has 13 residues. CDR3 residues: CASSLGGQLEAFF. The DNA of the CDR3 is TGCGCCAGCAGCTTGGGAGGGCAGCTTGAAGCTTTCTTT.

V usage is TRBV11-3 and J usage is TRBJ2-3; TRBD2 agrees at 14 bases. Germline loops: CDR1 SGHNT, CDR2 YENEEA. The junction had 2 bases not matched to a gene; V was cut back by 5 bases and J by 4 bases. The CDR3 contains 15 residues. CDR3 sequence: CASSQGLAGADTQYF. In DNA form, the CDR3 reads TGTGCCAGCAGCCAGGGACTAGCGGGGGCAGATACGCAGTATTTT.

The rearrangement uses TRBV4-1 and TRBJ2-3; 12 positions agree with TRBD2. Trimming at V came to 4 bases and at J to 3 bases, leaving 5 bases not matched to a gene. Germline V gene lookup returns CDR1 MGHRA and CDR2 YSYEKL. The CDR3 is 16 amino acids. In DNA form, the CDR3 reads TGCGCCAGCAGCCGAACGACTAGCGGGAGTACAGATACGCAGTATTTT. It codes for CASSRTTSGSTDTQYF.

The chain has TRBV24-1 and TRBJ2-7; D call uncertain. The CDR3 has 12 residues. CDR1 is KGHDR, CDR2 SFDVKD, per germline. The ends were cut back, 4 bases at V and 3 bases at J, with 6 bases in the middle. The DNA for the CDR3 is TGTGCCACCAGTGAAGCAGGCTACGAGCAGTACTTC. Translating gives CATSEAGYEQYF.

For the CDR3, the DNA is TGTGCCTCAGCGTCGGGGGGGACTGAAGCTTTCTTT. Amino acids: CASASGGTEAFF. V gene TRBV9 combines with J gene TRBJ1-1; D perhaps matches TRBD1 (5 bases). CDR3 length: 12 residues. Germline V gene data show CDR1 as SGDLS and CDR2 as YYNGEE. Trimming pared 10 bases from V and 5 bases from J, leaving 15 bases between.

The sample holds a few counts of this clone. CDR3 in DNA: TGCGCCAGCAGCTTGGGACTAGCGGTCAGAGAGCAGTTCTTC. Residues: CASSLGLAVREQFF. The gene calls are TRBV5-1 and TRBJ2-1; 9 nucleotides match TRBD2. The CDR3 extends over 14 amino acids. With 0 bases clipped from V and 10 bases from J, the junction kept 5 bases outside the gene matches. The germline V gene encodes CDR1 SGHRS and CDR2 YFSETQ.

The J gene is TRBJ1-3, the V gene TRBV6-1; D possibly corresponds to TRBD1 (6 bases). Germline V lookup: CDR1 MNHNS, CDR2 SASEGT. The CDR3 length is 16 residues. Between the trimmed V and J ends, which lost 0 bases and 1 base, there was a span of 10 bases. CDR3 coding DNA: TGTGCCAGCAGTGAAGCGCGAGGGGGTTCTGGAAACACCATATATTTT. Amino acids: CASSEARGGSGNTIYF.

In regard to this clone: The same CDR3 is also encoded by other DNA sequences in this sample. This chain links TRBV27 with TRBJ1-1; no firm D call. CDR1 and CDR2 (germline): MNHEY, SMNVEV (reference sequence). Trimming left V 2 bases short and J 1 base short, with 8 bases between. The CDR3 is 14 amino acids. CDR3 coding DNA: TGTGCCAGCAGTTTACGAGGCAGGAACACTGAAGCTTTCTTT. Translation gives CASSLRGRNTEAFF.

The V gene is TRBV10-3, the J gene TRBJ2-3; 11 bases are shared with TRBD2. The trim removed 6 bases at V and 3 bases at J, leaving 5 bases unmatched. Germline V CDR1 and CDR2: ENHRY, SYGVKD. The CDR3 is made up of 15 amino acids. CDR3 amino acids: CAIRTSGSITDTQYF. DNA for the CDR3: TGTGCCATCAGAACTAGCGGGAGTATTACAGATACGCAGTATTTT.

Here the CDR3 DNA reads TGTGCCAGCAGCCCCCTGGGAGCGGGAGTGGTTGAGCAGTTCTTC. Protein: CASSPLGAGVVEQFF. J is TRBJ2-1 and V is TRBV7-9, with 8 positions matching TRBD2. CDR1 is SEHNR and CDR2 is FQNEAQ in the germline V gene (reference sequence). The length of the CDR3 is 15 residues. V gave up 5 bases and J gave up 9 bases; unmatched junction bases: 12.

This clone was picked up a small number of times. The CDR3 DNA is TGTGCCAGCGGGGTAGCGGGAGTGGCAGATACGCAGTATTTT. It codes for CASGVAGVADTQYF. The chain employs TRBV7-3 and TRBJ2-3, with 9 bases matching TRBD2. V lost 8 bases and J lost 4; bases outside the gene matches: 7. The germline gives CDR1 SGHTA, CDR2 FQGTGA. The length of the CDR3 is 14 residues.

The CDR3 here is CASRHLSGTGGPDEKLFF. CDR3 nucleotide sequence: TGTGCCAGCAGACACCTATCCGGGACAGGGGGCCCTGATGAAAAACTGTTTTTT. The rearrangement joins TRBV27 to TRBJ1-4; 12 nucleotides match TRBD1. CDR1 is MNHEY, CDR2 SMNVEV, per germline (reference sequence). The length of the CDR3 is 18 residues. V shed 6 bases and J 6 bases; nucleotides not matched to a gene: 14.

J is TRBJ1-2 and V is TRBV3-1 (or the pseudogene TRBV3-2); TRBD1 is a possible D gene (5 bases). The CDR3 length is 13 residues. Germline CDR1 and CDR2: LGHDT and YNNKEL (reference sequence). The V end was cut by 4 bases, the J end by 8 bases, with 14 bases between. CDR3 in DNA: TGTGCCAGCAGCCTATACTCAGGGTGGGGCTACACCTTC. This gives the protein CASSLYSGWGYTF.

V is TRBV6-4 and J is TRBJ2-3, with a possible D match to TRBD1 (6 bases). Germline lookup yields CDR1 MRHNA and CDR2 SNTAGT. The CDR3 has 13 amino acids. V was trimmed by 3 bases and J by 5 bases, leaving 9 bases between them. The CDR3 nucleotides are TGTGCCAGCAGTGAACAGGGCCGAGATACGCAGTATTTT. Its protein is CASSEQGRDTQYF.

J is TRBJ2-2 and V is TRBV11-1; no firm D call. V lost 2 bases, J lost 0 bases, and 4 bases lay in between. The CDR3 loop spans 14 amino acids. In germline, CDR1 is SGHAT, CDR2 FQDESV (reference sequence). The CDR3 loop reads CASSLHTNTGELFF. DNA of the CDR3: TGTGCCAGCAGCTTACACACGAACACCGGGGAGCTGTTTTTT.

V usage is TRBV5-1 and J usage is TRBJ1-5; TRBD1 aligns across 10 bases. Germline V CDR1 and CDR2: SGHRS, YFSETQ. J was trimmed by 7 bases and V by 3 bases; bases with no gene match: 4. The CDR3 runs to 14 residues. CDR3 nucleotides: TGCGCCAGCAGCTGGGACAGGGGTGGACAGCCCCAGCATTTT. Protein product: CASSWDRGGQPQHF.